This TCR beta chain emerged from a study of OX40 agonist ivuxolimab in advanced cancers. Study-level background: Ivuxolimab was a fully human IgG2 agonistic monoclonal antibody targeting the costimulatory receptor OX40 (CD134). Intravenous ivuxolimab was administered to patients every 2 weeks at six dose levels: 0.01, 0.1, 0.3, 1.5, 3 and 10 mg/kg. Of the approximately 50 dose-escalation patients, hepatocellular carcinoma was present in approximately 20, melanoma in approximately 15, renal cell carcinoma in 9 and head and neck cancer in 9. In the dose-escalation cohort, 70% to 85% of patients were male, and the mean age was approximately 60 years with a range of roughly 23 to 79. Prior anti-PD-1, anti-PD-L1 or anti-CTLA-4 therapy was permitted, and checkpoint inhibitors had been received by approximately 39% of dose-escalation patients. Three dose-escalation patients achieved partial responses, one with hepatocellular carcinoma and two with cutaneous melanoma. Peripheral TCRbeta sequencing was intended to test whether TCR sequence diversity was altered and clonal T-cell expansion was caused by ivuxolimab. The paper describes the monotherapy dose-escalation part (N = 52 patients) of the phase I trial of ivuxolimab. General conclusions and limits of the study: Antigen specificity was not determined for the clonally expanded peripheral T cells. After ivuxolimab, more expanded clones were found on average in CD8+ T cells than in CD4+ T cells. At doses of 0.1 to 3.0 mg/kg, clonal expansion of both CD4+ and CD8+ T cells in blood was seen between baseline and week 6. Low levels of normalized T-cell clonal expansion were also seen in some patients who did not respond. In partial responders in the 0.1-3.0 mg/kg groups, normalized peripheral clonal expansion was found to be among the lowest, especially among CD8+ T cells.

Notes on this clone: This receptor's antigen is unknown. Mismatch with germline at one junction end may stem from a read error.

The CDR3 runs 15 amino acids, cysteine and phenylalanine included. The kept DNA is CDR3 alone, 45 bases in frame from the first base. The germline V gene sets CDR1 to MDHEN and CDR2 to SYDVKM. The trial excluded patients who had a history of autoimmune disease or who were on systemic immunosuppression. Peripheral blood for TCR sequencing was collected from all dose cohorts at baseline, on cycle 4 day 1, and on cycle 7 day 1. The samples were taken from a phase I, first-in-human, multicenter, open-label dose-escalation trial of ivuxolimab. Adults with locally advanced or metastatic head and neck squamous cell, hepatocellular, melanoma or renal cell carcinoma were enrolled in the trial. CD4+ and CD8+ T cells were sorted separately from peripheral blood before TCR sequencing. Genomic DNA was extracted from sorted cells for sequencing of the TCRbeta CDR3 region. TCRbeta CDR3 regions were sequenced using the immunoSEQ Assay. Imported from immuneACCESS, the table was reduced by TCRdb to in-frame sequences with V and J called. These copies leave out some clones; in studies compared against another copy, an unresolved V gene accounts for under half, and the cause of the remainder is not known. The sample table lists roughly 60,000 clones, roughly 81% of them with a count of one. The ten largest clones capture roughly 4.5% of the sample.

The chain couples TRBV28 to TRBJ2-7, and TRBD2 aligns with 8 junction nucleotides. The receptor comes from an adult with an advanced solid tumor such as melanoma, head and neck, liver or kidney cancer. The specimen was CD4+ or CD8+ T cells sorted from blood, collected in a trial of the OX40 agonist ivuxolimab. The DNA is TGTGCCAGCAGTCCCTGGGCGGGAGGAACCTACGATCAGTACTTC. It encodes CASSPWAGGTYDQYF.